Following are 28 T cell receptor beta chains from one sample sequenced in a study of T cell responses to AZD1222 COVID-19 vaccine. TCRdb's table, derived via immunoSEQ multiplex PCR, lists solely in-frame clones and lacks some. This table has about 160,000 clones, approximately 90% appearing once. The sequences come from peripheral blood, collected 28 days after the second AZD1222 dose. The receptors derive from an adult who received the AZD1222 COVID-19 vaccine.

The V call is TRBV3-1 (or the pseudogene TRBV3-2), the J call TRBJ2-3; 7 bases fit TRBD2. The CDR3 covers 14 residues. Germline CDR1 reads LGHDT; CDR2 reads YNNKEL (reference sequence). Unmatched junction bases numbered 3, after V lost 4 bases and J lost 2 bases. Here the CDR3 reads CASSPGRDTDTQYF. DNA for the CDR3: TGTGCCAGCAGCCCTGGGAGGGACACAGATACGCAGTATTTT.

The chain couples TRBV7-9 to TRBJ1-1; D may be TRBD1 (6 bases). The length of the CDR3 is 15 residues. Germline assignment: CDR1 SEHNR and CDR2 FQNEAQ (reference sequence). Trimming left V 1 base short and J 1 base short, with 10 bases between. The CDR3 region is CASSLGGDTNTEAFF. As DNA, the CDR3 is TGTGCCAGCAGCTTAGGGGGGGACACGAACACTGAAGCTTTCTTT.

The rearrangement joins TRBV5-4 to TRBJ1-1; a weak D match, TRBD1 (5 bases). Germline CDR1 reads SGHNT; CDR2 reads YYREEE (reference sequence). CDR3 size: 16 residues. The V gene lost 4 bases and the J gene lost 0 bases, with 16 bases spanning the gap. The CDR3 reads CASSRVAGTVNTEAFF. CDR3 DNA: TGTGCCAGCAGCCGGGTGGCAGGGACTGTGAACACTGAAGCTTTCTTT.

This clone was found once. The chain carries TRBV9 and TRBJ2-1; D may be TRBD2 (5 bases). With 0 bases removed from V and 9 bases from J, the gap between germline ends came to 10 bases. Per germline, CDR1 SGDLS and CDR2 YYNGEE. CDR3 size: 13 residues. CDR3 loop: CASSVGTSPEQFF. The CDR3, as DNA: TGTGCCAGCAGCGTAGGAACTAGTCCTGAGCAGTTCTTC.

J is TRBJ1-6 and V is TRBV7-9, with D unclear. Per germline, CDR1 SEHNR and CDR2 FQNEAQ (reference sequence). The CDR3 contains 11 residues. The V gene lost 5 bases and the J gene lost 7 bases, with 3 bases spanning the gap. DNA of the CDR3: TGTGCCAGCAGCCAAAATTCACCCCTCCACTTT. It yields the protein CASSQNSPLHF.

The V and J genes are TRBV6-5 and TRBJ1-2; a weak D match, TRBD1 (5 bases). The V end lost 4 bases, the J end lost 8 bases, and 11 bases lay between the germline ends. Germline assignment: CDR1 MNHEY and CDR2 SVGAGI. This CDR3 contains 12 residues. The CDR3: CASSSQGIGYTF. In nucleotides, the CDR3 is TGTGCCAGCAGTTCCCAGGGTATCGGCTACACCTTC.

The V gene is TRBV9, the J gene TRBJ1-2, with 8 bases matching TRBD1. Germline CDR1 and CDR2: SGDLS and YYNGEE. Trimming removed 3 bases from V and 8 bases from J; junction bases left unmatched: 12. This CDR3 has 15 residues. CDR3 coding DNA: TGTGCCAGCAGCGCAACTCTACAGGGGGGATACGGCTACACCTTC. The encoded protein is CASSATLQGGYGYTF.

V gene TRBV5-6 combines with J gene TRBJ2-7; possible D gene TRBD2, 5 bases. The CDR3 is made up of 12 amino acids. V was trimmed by 4 bases and J by 2 bases, leaving 7 bases between them. Germline V CDR1 and CDR2: SGHDT, YYEEEE. As DNA, the CDR3 is TGTGCCAGCAGCACGACTACCTACGAGCAGTACTTC. As protein: CASSTTTYEQYF. The whole variable domain, filled in from reference TRBV5-6 and TRBJ2-7, reads DAGVTQSPTHLIKTRGQQVTLRCSPKSGHDTVSWYQQALGQGPQFIFQYYEEEERQRGNFPDRFSGHQFPNYSSELNVNALLLGDSALYLCASSTTTYEQYFGPGTRLTVT.

This sequence joins TRBV27 and TRBJ2-3; the D gene is possibly TRBD2 (7 bases). The V gene lost 10 bases and the J gene lost 1 base, with 18 bases spanning the gap. The germline gives CDR1 MNHEY, CDR2 SMNVEV (reference sequence). The CDR3 loop spans 15 amino acids. CDR3 in DNA: TGTGCCACCCGAAACTCGGGGGGCGGCACAGATACGCAGTATTTT. This gives the protein CATRNSGGGTDTQYF.

On this clone: Other DNA sequences within the sample encode an identical CDR3. The chain carries TRBV4-2 and TRBJ2-7; TRBD1 agrees at 8 bases. This CDR3 is built from 14 residues. The V gene end was trimmed by 3 bases and the J gene end by 2 bases; junction bases not matched to a gene: 3. Looked up from germline, CDR1 is LGHNA and CDR2 is YNFKEQ. CDR3 amino acids: CASSQEDRAYEQYF. DNA of the CDR3: TGTGCCAGCAGCCAGGAGGACAGGGCCTACGAGCAGTACTTC.

V gene TRBV20-1 combines with J gene TRBJ1-4; D is ambiguous. Trimming left V 5 bases short and J 8 bases short, with 9 bases between. Germline CDR1 and CDR2: DFQATT and SNEGSKA (reference sequence). The CDR3 sequence is 11 residues long. The DNA for the CDR3 is TGCAGTGCTGGGGTGAGGGAAAAACTGTTTTTT. The encoded protein is CSAGVREKLFF.

This chain uses TRBV11-2 with TRBJ1-3, with D uncertain. The length of the CDR3 is 15 residues. Trimming took off 0 bases at V and 3 bases at J, with 9 bases between the two ends. In germline, CDR1 is SGHAT, CDR2 FQNNGV. CDR3 region: CASSLDSILGNTIYF. In nucleotides, the CDR3 is TGTGCCAGCAGCTTAGACTCAATCCTTGGAAACACCATATATTTT.

The gene calls are TRBV6-6 and TRBJ2-3, with 9 bases fitting TRBD2. The germline CDR1 and CDR2 sequences are MNHNY and SVGAGI (reference sequence). Trimming removed 7 bases from V and 6 bases from J; junction bases left unmatched: 8. The CDR3 has 14 amino acids. This CDR3 is CASTLGLALDTQYF. CDR3 nucleotides: TGTGCCAGCACCCTGGGACTAGCCCTCGATACGCAGTATTTT.

The genes are TRBV15 and TRBJ2-1; TRBD1 agrees at 9 bases. The CDR3 is made up of 17 amino acids. V gave up 1 base and J gave up 7 bases; unmatched junction bases: 11. CDR1 and CDR2 from the germline V gene are LNHNV and YYDKDF (reference sequence). CDR3 residues: CATSRGTGGLLRNEQFF. CDR3 bases: TGTGCCACCAGCAGAGGTACAGGGGGCTTGTTAAGAAATGAGCAGTTCTTC.

This chain joins TRBV7-9 and TRBJ2-7; D possibly uses TRBD1 or TRBD2 (5 bases each). The length of the CDR3 is 16 residues. Germline V lookup: CDR1 SEHNR, CDR2 FQNEAQ (reference sequence). Trimming took off 2 bases at V and 0 bases at J, with 14 bases between the two ends. CDR3 amino acids: CASSLLSHGASYEQYF. The CDR3 DNA reads as TGTGCCAGCAGCTTACTATCCCACGGGGCCTCCTACGAGCAGTACTTC.

The chain recombines TRBV6-2 or TRBV6-3 with TRBJ2-7, with D unresolved. The CDR3 runs to 15 residues. In germline, CDR1 is MNHEY, CDR2 SVGEGT. V dropped 2 bases and J dropped 0 bases, with 11 bases sitting between them. In nucleotides, the CDR3 is TGTGCCAGCAGTTACCACGACCCAATCTCCTACGAGCAGTACTTC. This sequence encodes CASSYHDPISYEQYF.

The chain is built from TRBV2 and TRBJ2-7, with TRBD1 matching over 7 bases. V lost 2 bases, J lost 0 bases, and 4 bases stayed unmatched. The CDR3 consists of 15 residues. The germline V gene has CDR1 SNHLY and CDR2 FYNNEI. The CDR3 loop is CASSEFRQGSYEQYF. The CDR3 DNA is TGTGCCAGCAGTGAATTTCGACAGGGCTCCTACGAGCAGTACTTC.

The chain couples TRBV6-5 to TRBJ1-2; 8 nucleotides align to TRBD1. CDR1 MNHEY and CDR2 SVGAGI come from the germline V gene. The CDR3 has 13 residues. The V and J ends lost 7 bases and 7 bases, in that order; junction bases with no gene match: 8. The CDR3 sequence: CASNPGGASGYTF. The CDR3 DNA follows: TGTGCCAGCAATCCAGGGGGCGCTTCTGGCTACACCTTC.

This clone was found a few times. The genes are TRBV19 and TRBJ1-1; no definite D call. V was pared by 3 bases and J by 1 base, with 9 bases between. The germline CDR1 and CDR2 sequences are LNHDA and SQIVND (reference sequence). The length of the CDR3 is 14 residues. The CDR3 loop reads CASSILRQNTEAFF. In DNA form, the CDR3 reads TGTGCCAGTAGTATTCTGAGGCAGAACACTGAAGCTTTCTTT.

Written as DNA, the CDR3 is TGTGCCAGCAGCAGAATAGCGGGGGTCGGGAGTGGTGAGCAGTTCTTC. It is translated as CASSRIAGVGSGEQFF. This chain uses TRBV7-2 with TRBJ2-1, with 9 positions matching TRBD2. V trimming: 5 bases; J trimming: 9 bases; junction bases outside the gene matches: 14. This CDR3 is 16 amino acids long. The V gene's germline CDR1 is SGHTA and CDR2 FQGNSA. Full variable domain (remainder filled in from reference TRBV7-2 and TRBJ2-1): GAGVSQSPSNKVTEKGKDVELRCDPISGHTALYWYRQSLGQGLEFLIYFQGNSAPDKSGLPSDRFSAERTGGSVSTLTIQRTQQEDSAVYLCASSRIAGVGSGEQFFGPGTRLTVL.

The rearrangement joins TRBV27 to TRBJ1-5; 11 bases agree with TRBD1. Trimming removed 4 bases from V and 7 bases from J; junction bases left unmatched: 3. The CDR3 is made up of 14 amino acids. In germline, CDR1 is MNHEY, CDR2 SMNVEV (reference sequence). The CDR3 DNA reads as TGTGCCAGCAGTTGGGGACAGGGGGGACAGCCCCAGCATTTT. Translated: CASSWGQGGQPQHF.

This sequence joins TRBV7-2 and TRBJ1-3; TRBD1 is a possible D gene (6 bases). Germline V gives CDR1 SGHTA, CDR2 FQGNSA. Trimming pared 5 bases from V and 2 bases from J, leaving 13 bases between. The CDR3 sequence is 15 residues long. The CDR3 DNA sequence: TGTGCCAGCAGCCCCTCGGGGGCGGCTGGAAACACCATATATTTT. The encoded protein is CASSPSGAAGNTIYF.

This chain links TRBV28 with TRBJ2-1, with 8 nucleotides matching TRBD2. The CDR3 covers 15 residues. CDR1 is MDHEN, CDR2 SYDVKM, per germline. Trimming at V came to 7 bases and at J to 2 bases, leaving 7 bases not matched to a gene. The CDR3 sequence: CASTLGGGTYNEQFF. Written as DNA, the CDR3 is TGTGCCAGCACCCTGGGCGGGGGGACCTACAATGAGCAGTTCTTC.

The V call is TRBV6-6, the J call TRBJ2-7; TRBD1 might be the D (6 bases). Germline CDR1 is MNHNY and CDR2 is SVGAGI (reference sequence). V lost 5 bases to trimming and J lost 7 bases, with 27 bases between them. The CDR3 sequence is 17 residues long. The CDR3 sequence is CASSLDITGPAPDEQYF. CDR3 nucleotides: TGTGCCAGCAGTCTAGATATAACAGGGCCAGCGCCCGATGAGCAGTACTTC.

The genes are TRBV3-1 (or the pseudogene TRBV3-2) and TRBJ2-1; 11 bases are shared with TRBD2. The CDR3 loop spans 15 amino acids. The V and J ends lost 4 bases and 16 bases, in that order; junction bases with no gene match: 15. Germline V gives CDR1 LGHDT, CDR2 YNNKEL (reference sequence). The CDR3 DNA reads as TGTGCCAGCAGCCTCGGACTAGCGGGCCCAATCCACCTATTCTTC. Encoded protein: CASSLGLAGPIHLFF.

This clone was observed a few times. This chain connects TRBV2 to TRBJ1-4; tentative D call: TRBD1 (5 bases). The germline V and J ends were trimmed by 7 bases and 8 bases, with 17 bases remaining between them. Germline V gene lookup returns CDR1 SNHLY and CDR2 FYNNEI. The CDR3 extends over 14 amino acids. CDR3 loop: CASTGGRVGEKLFF. The CDR3 nucleotides read TGTGCCAGCACCGGGGGGAGGGTTGGCGAAAAACTGTTTTTT.

CDR3 nucleotides: TGTGCCAGCAGCTTAAGGGACGGTACCTACGAGCAGTACTTC. Translated, it gives CASSLRDGTYEQYF. The chain is built from TRBV5-4 and TRBJ2-7; D tentatively fits TRBD1 or TRBD2 (5 bases each). This CDR3 spans 14 amino acids. V was clipped by 2 bases and J by 2 bases, with 11 bases between them. Per the germline V gene, CDR1 is SGHNT and CDR2 is YYREEE (reference sequence).

The chain couples TRBV19 to TRBJ1-5, with D possibly matching TRBD1 (5 bases). Germline V gene lookup returns CDR1 LNHDA and CDR2 SQIVND (reference sequence). The CDR3 is 13 amino acids. Trimming stripped 4 bases from V and 5 bases from J, with 9 bases between. The CDR3: CASSTGGYQPQHF. CDR3 coding DNA: TGTGCCAGTAGTACGGGGGGGTATCAGCCCCAGCATTTT.